A selection of T cell receptor beta chains follows, all from one sample in a study of blood T cell repertoires in COVID-19. Measured with immunoSEQ multiplex PCR; TCRdb has only the in-frame clones, and not every one. The data show 100,000 or so clones, approximately 85% seen once. The sample taken for sequencing was peripheral blood. The receptors shown here come from a human donor in a cohort sampled during active COVID-19. The CDR3 runs from the conserved cysteine through the conserved F or W. A D gene is named only where the DNA matches it firmly. Where a row states a size, it is once, few, many or the class of an expanded clone; other rows omit it.

v_call,cdr3_length,d_call,clone_size,j_call,cdr3_nt,cdr3_aa
TRBV5-1,15,-,-,TRBJ2-3,TGCGCCAGCAGCTTGTTGGCTAGCGTCACAGATACGCAGTATTTT,CASSLLASVTDTQYF
TRBV5-4,13,-,-,TRBJ1-1,TGTGCCAGCAGCTTGGCAGGGATGTATGAAGCTTTCTTT,CASSLAGMYEAFF
TRBV7-8,15,TRBD2,-,TRBJ2-1,TGTGCCAGCAGCCCCTCTAGCGGAGCCTACAATGAGCAGTTCTTC,CASSPSSGAYNEQFF
TRBV25-1,14,-,-,TRBJ2-7,TGTGCCAGCAGTGAATTCAACACCGACTACGAGCAGTACTTC,CASSEFNTDYEQYF
TRBV2,13,-,few,TRBJ1-1,TGTGCCAGCCATCGGAATTCGGACAGTCTAACGTTCTTT,CASHRNSDSLTFF
TRBV5-4,16,TRBD2,-,TRBJ2-7,TGTGCCAGCAGCTTGTCCCAGCGGGGGGGGACCTACGAGCAGTACTTC,CASSLSQRGGTYEQYF
TRBV5-8,14,-,-,TRBJ2-1,TGTGCCAGCAGCAACGGACTGGCCTACAATGAGCAGTTCTTC,CASSNGLAYNEQFF
TRBV2,14,TRBD2,once,TRBJ2-1,TGTGCCAGCACGGTGGCGGGGGCCTACAATGAGCAGTTCTTC,CASTVAGAYNEQFF
TRBV7-9,15,TRBD1,-,TRBJ1-1,TGTGCCAGCAGTCTAACCGGGACAGCGAACACTGAAGCTTTCTTT,CASSLTGTANTEAFF
TRBV27,13,TRBD2,-,TRBJ2-5,TGTGCCAGCAGACCTAGCGGGAAGGAGACCCAGTACTTC,CASRPSGKETQYF
TRBV13,16,TRBD2,-,TRBJ2-5,TGTGCCAGCAGCTTAGTAGCGGGAGTCCCAGGGGAGACCCAGTACTTC,CASSLVAGVPGETQYF
TRBV10-2,12,-,-,TRBJ2-1,TGCGCCAGCAGCAAGGGGTACAATGAGCAGTTCTTC,CASSKGYNEQFF
TRBV25-1,11,-,-,TRBJ1-1,TGTGCCAGCACTTGGGGGAGGGCAGCTTTCTTT,CASTWGRAAFF
TRBV5-1,14,-,once,TRBJ2-7,TGCGCCAGCAGCTTGGACCCTAGCTCCTACGAGCAGTACTTC,CASSLDPSSYEQYF
TRBV18,13,-,few,TRBJ2-7,TGTGCCAGCTCACCACGGACATCCTACGAGCAGTACTTC,CASSPRTSYEQYF
TRBV27,14,-,once,TRBJ2-1,TGTGCCAGCAGTTGGTTGGGGGCGGAGAATGAGCAGTTCTTC,CASSWLGAENEQFF
TRBV28,19,TRBD1,-,TRBJ2-1,TGTGCCAGCAGGTTCCGGGACAGCCCTATCTTCCAGGGGGACAATGAGCAGTTCTTC,CASRFRDSPIFQGDNEQFF
TRBV28,15,-,-,TRBJ1-6,TGTGCCGCCTCAGGAGGGCAGGGTGAGAATTCACCCCTCCACTTT,CAASGGQGENSPLHF
TRBV6-4,19,TRBD1,-,TRBJ1-2,TGTGCCAGCCCCTTGCACCCAATCGATCGGGACAGGTTTTTTTTTGGCTACACCTTC,CASPLHPIDRDRFFFGYTF
TRBV18,16,TRBD2,-,TRBJ2-7,TGTGCCAGCTCACCAGTTGGTAGCGGGGTTCAGTACGAGCAGTACTTC,CASSPVGSGVQYEQYF
TRBV3-1/TRBV3-2,16,-,-,TRBJ1-3,TGTGCCAGCAGCCAAGATCGGAGGGTCACTGGAAACACCATATATTTT,CASSQDRRVTGNTIYF
TRBV6-2/TRBV6-3,14,-,-,TRBJ2-4,TGTGCCAGCAGTGACGACAGTACCAAAAACATTCAGTACTTC,CASSDDSTKNIQYF
TRBV28,14,-,-,TRBJ1-2,TGTGCCAGCAGGCCCCAACAGGGTAACTATGGCTACACCTTC,CASRPQQGNYGYTF
TRBV4-2,16,TRBD2,-,TRBJ2-1,TGTGCCAGCAGCCAGGCGACTAGCGGGACCTACAATGAGCAGTTCTTC,CASSQATSGTYNEQFF
TRBV18,12,-,-,TRBJ1-2,TGTGCCAGCTCACCGGGACAAGTCGGCTACACCTTC,CASSPGQVGYTF